These 30 T cell receptor beta chains came from one sample sequenced in a study of T cells in Graves' hyperthyroidism and ophthalmopathy. The TCR beta CDR3 regions underwent amplification using RNA transcripts as the source. First-round RT-PCR with HTBI primers amplified the TCR CDR3 region. TCRdb reprocessed the multiplex PCR reads with MiXCR, giving one entry per CDR3 protein. The table has 75,000 to 100,000 distinct CDR3 sequences, about 37% seen once. Sequences were obtained from peripheral blood or thyroid tissue (not recorded which). The receptors were gathered from a young woman with Graves' hyperthyroidism.

This clonotype was picked up many times. The V gene is TRBV4-1, the J gene TRBJ2-7, with TRBD1 matching over 8 bases. V dropped 0 bases and J dropped 4; count of bases not matched to a gene: 8. The CDR3 length is 16 residues. Per germline, CDR1 MGHRA and CDR2 YSYEKL. DNA of the CDR3: TGCGCCAGCAGCCAAGATTGGGGGACAGGAACATACGAGCAGTACTTC. Translation gives CASSQDWGTGTYEQYF.

About this clonotype: The CDR3 ends on some other residue instead of the conserved phenylalanine or tryptophan, so this is likely a read error. The chain combines TRBV12-3 or TRBV12-4 with TRBJ1-5; D possibly corresponds to TRBD1 (5 bases). This CDR3 spans 16 amino acids. Between the trimmed V and J ends, which lost 5 bases and 6 bases, there was a span of 20 bases. CDR3 amino acids: CASSVRGGAFPQPQHY. The CDR3 region has the DNA TGTGCCAGCAGTGTGCGTGGTGGGGCCTTTCCTCAGCCCCAGCATTAT.

This clonotype was counted only a few times. The chain joins TRBV12-3 or TRBV12-4 to TRBJ1-1, with D hard to call. V was trimmed by 5 bases and J by 8 bases, leaving 18 bases between them. This CDR3 comprises 14 residues. CDR3 in DNA: TGTGCCAGCAGTCCACTCCGGGCTCCCCTCGAAGCTTTCTTT. Encoded protein: CASSPLRAPLEAFF.

This clonotype was counted many times. The gene calls are TRBV2 and TRBJ2-7, with TRBD2 as a possible D gene (5 bases). Deletions cut 8 bases from V and 4 bases from J, with 12 bases between. This CDR3 is built from 12 residues. In germline, CDR1 is SNHLY, CDR2 FYNNEI. CDR3 sequence reads: CASGEPAYEQYF. CDR3 nucleotides: TGTGCCAGCGGGGAGCCAGCATACGAGCAGTACTTC.

The chain joins TRBV9 to TRBJ2-2, with 8 positions matching TRBD1. With 7 bases clipped from V and 0 bases from J, the junction kept 5 bases outside the gene matches. This CDR3 is built from 15 residues. The germline V gene encodes CDR1 SGDLS and CDR2 YYNGEE. The CDR3 DNA sequence: TGTGCCAGCTCCCCGGGACAGGCGAACACCGGGGAGCTGTTTTTT. This encodes CASSPGQANTGELFF.

V and J are TRBV20-1 and TRBJ2-5; TRBD2 agrees at 10 bases. Germline V gives CDR1 DFQATT, CDR2 SNEGSKA (reference sequence). This CDR3 is built from 14 residues. The CDR3 DNA follows: TGCAGCGCTGGGGCTAGCGGGAGCAGGGAGACCCAGTACTTC. Translated: CSAGASGSRETQYF.

This rearrangement joins TRBV20-1 to TRBJ2-7; 11 nucleotides agree with TRBD2. V was clipped by 3 bases and J by 3 bases; unmatched bases: 4. Germline V gives CDR1 DFQATT, CDR2 SNEGSKA (reference sequence). This CDR3 has 14 amino acids. CDR3 DNA: TGCAGTGCTAGCGAACTAGCGGGAGTCTACGAGCAGTACTTC. Encoded protein: CSASELAGVYEQYF.

This clonotype was seen only once. The J gene is TRBJ2-5, the V gene TRBV10-3; weak D call: TRBD1 (5 bases). V shed 4 bases and J shed 0 bases, with 15 bases lying between them. CDR1 and CDR2 (germline): ENHRY, SYGVKD. The CDR3 loop spans 16 amino acids. The CDR3, as DNA: TGTGCCATCAGTGCTCTCCCCCCAGGGTACCAAGAGACCCAGTACTTC. Protein product: CAISALPPGYQETQYF.

This clonotype appeared many times. This chain connects TRBV2 to TRBJ1-4; TRBD1 is a possible D gene (6 bases). Germline V gene sequence: CDR1 SNHLY, CDR2 FYNNEI. Trimming pared 5 bases from V and 7 bases from J, leaving 17 bases between. The CDR3 is 15 amino acids. The CDR3 DNA follows: TGTGCCAGCAGTTTCCTCAGGGGCGGCGGTGAAAAACTGTTTTTT. This gives the protein CASSFLRGGGEKLFF.

Many counts were recorded for this clonotype. This chain uses TRBV9 with TRBJ1-3; D gene uncertain. The ends were cut back, 6 bases at V and 4 bases at J, with 8 bases in the middle. Germline CDR1 reads SGDLS; CDR2 reads YYNGEE. There are 12 residues in the CDR3. The CDR3 here is CASNRGGNTIYF. Written as DNA, the CDR3 is TGTGCCAGCAACCGTGGGGGAAACACCATATATTTT.

The sample holds a few counts of this clonotype. The V and J genes are TRBV7-8 and TRBJ2-2, with D unclear. CDR1 and CDR2 from the germline V gene are SGHVS and FQNEAQ. The CDR3 contains 16 residues. The V gene lost 8 bases and the J gene lost 4 bases, with 20 bases spanning the gap. The CDR3 nucleotides read TGTGCCAGCTCACCAATCATCGGGCCTTTCACCGGGGAGCTGTTTTTT. Encoded protein: CASSPIIGPFTGELFF.

Comment on this clonotype: Its ends do not fully match the called genes, so a read error is possible. The rearrangement joins TRBV2 to TRBJ1-5; D is ambiguous. The CDR3 has 15 amino acids. Germline-derived CDR1 and CDR2 are SNHLY and FYNNEI. The CDR3 DNA is TGTGCCAGCTCACCGACTGACGGATACAATCAGCCCCAGCGTTTT. Its protein product is CASSPTDGYNQPQRF.

CDR3 amino acids: CAWKSGRATDTQYF. In DNA, the CDR3 is TGTGCCTGGAAAAGCGGGAGGGCCACAGATACGCAGTATTTT. The V gene is TRBV11-1, the J gene TRBJ2-3; 10 bases fit TRBD2. Trimming removed 11 bases from V and 2 bases from J; junction bases left unmatched: 7. CDR1 is SGHAT, CDR2 FQDESV, per germline (reference sequence). This CDR3 comprises 14 residues.

Regarding this clonotype: A much larger clonotype is one base distant, so this may be a read error. The rearrangement uses TRBV15 and TRBJ2-5; D is perhaps TRBD1 or TRBD2 (7 bases each). CDR3 length: 15 amino acids. Germline V gene sequence: CDR1 LNHNV, CDR2 YYDKDF (reference sequence). This CDR3 reads CASSSGTDPQEAQYF. The CDR3 DNA follows: TGTGCCAGCAGCAGCGGGACAGATCCACAAGAGGCCCAGTACTTC.

This clonotype appeared a single time. V gene TRBV2 combines with J gene TRBJ1-5, with D tentatively TRBD1 (6 bases). CDR3 length equals 13 residues. The germline V gene encodes CDR1 SNHLY and CDR2 FYNNEI. The ends were cut back, 5 bases at V and 7 bases at J, with 12 bases in the middle. The CDR3 DNA is TGTGCCAGCAGTACACAGGGTGTACAGCCCCAGCATTTT. It encodes CASSTQGVQPQHF.

Details on this clonotype: This is likely a read error, given that the CDR3 carries no conserved phenylalanine or tryptophan at its end. The CDR3 region has the DNA TGCGGTGCTGAGATGGGTATTTTGGATCAGTCCCAGCATTCT. Residues: CGAEMGILDQSQHS. The chain employs TRBV20-1 and TRBJ1-5; D unclear. Germline loops: CDR1 DFQATT, CDR2 SNEGSKA (reference sequence). The CDR3 loop spans 14 amino acids.

In this sample, this clonotype turned up many times. The chain is built from TRBV28 and TRBJ1-1; the D is unclear. V gave up 5 bases and J gave up 8 bases, with 18 bases separating them. The V gene's germline CDR1 is MDHEN and CDR2 SYDVKM. The CDR3 is 14 residues long. The CDR3 is CASSLSSASGEAFF. The CDR3 nucleotides read TGTGCCAGCAGTCTCTCCTCGGCCTCCGGGGAAGCTTTCTTT.

V is TRBV20-1 and J is TRBJ2-5, with 12 bases aligning to TRBD1. The germline gives CDR1 DFQATT, CDR2 SNEGSKA (reference sequence). This CDR3 is built from 14 residues. Germline trimming cut 5 bases from V and 9 bases from J; bases unmatched to any gene: 10. This chain's CDR3 is CSAGGQGAHQPQYF. The CDR3 nucleotides read TGCAGTGCTGGGGGACAGGGGGCGCATCAGCCCCAGTACTTC.

This clonotype occurred a few times. The rearrangement uses TRBV7-2 and TRBJ2-5, with 9 bases that match TRBD2. Germline values: CDR1 SGHTA, CDR2 FQGNSA. Trimming at V came to 10 bases and at J to 1 base, leaving 13 bases not matched to a gene. This CDR3 has 16 amino acids. CDR3 DNA sequence: TGTGCCACAACACAGGGGCCTAGCGGGACCCAAGAGACCCAGTACTTC. It encodes CATTQGPSGTQETQYF.

This clonotype appeared many times. The V and J genes are TRBV5-8 and TRBJ2-7; 9 bases are a match to TRBD2. V gave up 4 bases and J gave up 5 bases; unmatched junction bases: 7. This CDR3 is built from 14 residues. Per germline, CDR1 SGHTS and CDR2 YDEGEE. CDR3 sequence reads: CASSISGSVHEQYF. The DNA for the CDR3 is TGTGCCAGCAGCATTAGCGGGAGTGTGCACGAGCAGTACTTC. Together with reference TRBV5-8 and TRBJ2-7, the CDR3 gives the full variable domain: EAGVTQSPTHLIKTRGQQATLRCSPISGHTSVYWYQQALGLGLQFLLWYDEGEERNRGNFPPRFSGRQFPNYSSELNVNALELEDSALYLCASSISGSVHEQYFGPGTRLTVT.

The V call is TRBV10-3, the J call TRBJ1-2; D not certain. The germline V and J ends were trimmed by 6 bases and 7 bases, with 18 bases remaining between them. This CDR3 region has 14 residues. Germline CDR1 reads ENHRY; CDR2 reads SYGVKD. For the CDR3, the DNA is TGTGCCATCAGCGTGGGTATAGGGTCGGCTGGCTACACCTTC. It codes for CAISVGIGSAGYTF.

This clonotype was counted many times. This could be a read error, since a much larger clone is one nucleotide away. This rearrangement joins TRBV5-1 to TRBJ1-3; D might be TRBD1 (5 bases). Germline V gene data show CDR1 as SGHRS and CDR2 as YFSETQ. This CDR3 has 13 amino acids. The CDR3 region is CASQAGFENAIYF. The CDR3, as DNA: TGCGCCAGCCAGGCAGGGTTTGAAAACGCCATATATTTT.

The chain combines TRBV14 with TRBJ1-5; a possible D gene is TRBD1 (5 bases). CDR1 is SGHDN and CDR2 is FVKESK in the germline V gene. The V gene lost 4 bases and the J gene lost 3 bases, with 13 bases spanning the gap. The CDR3 has 15 amino acids. For the CDR3, the DNA is TGTGCCAGCAGCCGGGGCGGGTCTACCAATCAGCCCCAGCATTTT. It yields the protein CASSRGGSTNQPQHF.

As concerns this clonotype: Because the CDR3's place on the DNA is in doubt, the DNA is left out and the CDR3 is given as listed by TCRdb. The chain combines TRBV2 with TRBJ2-2; the tabulated D call, TRBD1, remains unverified against the DNA. CDR1 SNHLY and CDR2 FYNNEI come from the germline V gene. The CDR3 is 16 amino acids long, termini counted. CDR3 residues: CASRSGFGPGTGELFF.

The chain carries TRBV10-3 and TRBJ1-2; weak D call: TRBD1 (5 bases). V lost 5 bases to trimming and J lost 2 bases, with 12 bases between them. The CDR3 covers 14 residues. CDR1 ENHRY and CDR2 SYGVKD come from the germline V gene. CDR3 in DNA: TGTGCCATCAGTCCATGGGGGAAGAACTATGGCTACACCTTC. Translation gives CAISPWGKNYGYTF.

In its sample, this clonotype is medium-sized. The V and J genes are TRBV13 and TRBJ1-2, with TRBD1 matching 7 bases. V lost 4 bases to trimming and J lost 4 bases; unmatched junction nucleotides: 6. This CDR3 is 14 amino acids long. Germline values: CDR1 PRHDT, CDR2 FYEKMQ (reference sequence). The CDR3 DNA is TGTGCCAGCAGCTCGACAGGGATCGGCTATGGCTACACCTTC. This gives the protein CASSSTGIGYGYTF.

This clonotype was seen many times. V usage is TRBV5-8 and J usage is TRBJ1-1; a weak D match, TRBD1 (6 bases). This CDR3 has 16 residues. V shed 4 bases and J shed 1 base, with 17 bases lying between them. CDR1 is SGHTS, CDR2 YDEGEE, per germline. The CDR3 reads CASSPWGASENTEAFF. CDR3 sequence (DNA): TGTGCCAGCAGCCCCTGGGGGGCGAGTGAGAACACTGAAGCTTTCTTT.

This clonotype came up many times. The V gene is TRBV7-2, the J gene TRBJ2-7; tentatively, D is TRBD2 (6 bases). The CDR3 is made up of 12 amino acids. Germline CDR1 SGHTA, CDR2 FQGNSA. V gave up 8 bases and J gave up 2 bases, with 10 bases separating them. For the CDR3, the DNA is TGTGCCAGCGGCGGGACCCCCTACGAGCAGTACTTC. Translated: CASGGTPYEQYF.

Details on this clonotype: The conserved final phenylalanine or tryptophan is absent from the CDR3, which likely points to a read error. The rearrangement joins TRBV5-1 to TRBJ2-3; TRBD2 matches at 7 bases. V was pared by 0 bases and J by 2 bases, with 3 bases of the junction left unmatched. This CDR3 is built from 15 residues. Germline-derived CDR1 and CDR2 are SGHRS and YFSETQ. The CDR3: CASSLERDYTDTQYL. CDR3 in DNA: TGCGCCAGCAGCTTGGAGCGGGATTACACAGATACGCAGTATCTT.

This clonotype was seen ten or more times. The chain has TRBV4-1 and TRBJ2-7, with D perhaps matching TRBD1 or TRBD2 (5 bases each). Germline assignment: CDR1 MGHRA and CDR2 YSYEKL. The V and J ends lost 0 bases and 3 bases respectively, with 27 bases between them. The CDR3 length is 20 residues. CDR3 DNA sequence: TGCGCCAGCAGCCAAGATCCCCACTCATTCCGGGACGCCGCTTTCTACGAGCAGTACTTC. This codes for CASSQDPHSFRDAAFYEQYF.